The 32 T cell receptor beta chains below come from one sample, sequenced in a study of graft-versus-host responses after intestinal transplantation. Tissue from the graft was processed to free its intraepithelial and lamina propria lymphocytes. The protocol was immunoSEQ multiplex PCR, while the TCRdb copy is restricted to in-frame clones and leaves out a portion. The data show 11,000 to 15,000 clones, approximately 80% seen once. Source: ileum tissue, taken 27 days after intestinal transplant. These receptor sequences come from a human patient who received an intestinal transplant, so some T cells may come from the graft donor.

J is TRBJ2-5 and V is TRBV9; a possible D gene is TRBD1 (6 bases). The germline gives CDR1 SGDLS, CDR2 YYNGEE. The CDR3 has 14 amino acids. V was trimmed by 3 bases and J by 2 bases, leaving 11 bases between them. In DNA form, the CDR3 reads TGTGCCAGCAGCGCCCGGGACATACAAGAGACCCAGTACTTC. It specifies CASSARDIQETQYF.

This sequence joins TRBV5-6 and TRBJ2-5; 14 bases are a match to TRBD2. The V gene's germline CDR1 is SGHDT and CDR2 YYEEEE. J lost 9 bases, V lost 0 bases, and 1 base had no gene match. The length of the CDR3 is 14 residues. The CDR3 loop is CASSLGLAGGPQYF. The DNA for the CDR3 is TGTGCCAGCAGCTTGGGACTAGCGGGGGGGCCCCAGTACTTC.

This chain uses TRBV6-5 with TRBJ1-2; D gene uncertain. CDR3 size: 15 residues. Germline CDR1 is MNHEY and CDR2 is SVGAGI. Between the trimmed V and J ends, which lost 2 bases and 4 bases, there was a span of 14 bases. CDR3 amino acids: CASSYGQVLGYGYTF. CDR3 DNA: TGTGCCAGCAGTTACGGGCAGGTTCTTGGCTATGGCTACACCTTC.

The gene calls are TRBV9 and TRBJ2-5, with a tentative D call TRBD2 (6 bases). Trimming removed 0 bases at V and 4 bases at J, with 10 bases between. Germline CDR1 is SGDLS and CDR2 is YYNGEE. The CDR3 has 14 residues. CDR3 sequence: CASSVGLEGETQYF. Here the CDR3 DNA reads TGTGCCAGCAGCGTAGGACTAGAGGGAGAGACCCAGTACTTC.

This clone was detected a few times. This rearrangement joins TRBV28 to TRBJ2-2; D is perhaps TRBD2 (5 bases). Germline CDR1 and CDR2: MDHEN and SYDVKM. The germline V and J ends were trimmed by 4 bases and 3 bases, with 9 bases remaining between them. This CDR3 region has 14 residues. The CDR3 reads CASSSPGDTGELFF. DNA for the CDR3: TGTGCCAGCAGTTCCCCCGGGGACACCGGGGAGCTGTTTTTT.

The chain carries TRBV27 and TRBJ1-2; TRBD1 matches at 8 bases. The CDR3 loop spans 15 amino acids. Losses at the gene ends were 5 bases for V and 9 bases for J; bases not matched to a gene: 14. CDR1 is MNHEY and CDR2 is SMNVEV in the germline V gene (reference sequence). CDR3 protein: CASSHRGQEGLSYTF. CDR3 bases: TGTGCCAGCAGTCACCGGGGACAGGAGGGGCTGAGCTACACCTTC.

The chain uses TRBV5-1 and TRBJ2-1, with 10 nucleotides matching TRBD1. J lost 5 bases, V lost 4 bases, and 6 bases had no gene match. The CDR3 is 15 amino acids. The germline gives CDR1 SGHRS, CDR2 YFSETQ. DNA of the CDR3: TGCGCCAGCAGCCCCCGGGACAGGGGCAACAATGAGCAGTTCTTC. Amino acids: CASSPRDRGNNEQFF.

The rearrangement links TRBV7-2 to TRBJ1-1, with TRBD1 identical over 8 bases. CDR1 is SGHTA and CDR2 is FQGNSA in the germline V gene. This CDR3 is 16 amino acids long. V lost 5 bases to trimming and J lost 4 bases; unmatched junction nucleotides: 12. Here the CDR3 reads CASSVRQGAAGTEAFF. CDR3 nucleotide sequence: TGTGCCAGCAGCGTAAGGCAGGGGGCGGCGGGCACTGAAGCTTTCTTT.

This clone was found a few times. The CDR3 reads CASSPESGASTDTQYF. CDR3 nucleotide sequence: TGTGCCAGCAGCCCGGAAAGCGGTGCTAGCACAGATACGCAGTATTTT. The chain employs TRBV13 and TRBJ2-3; maybe TRBD2 (5 bases). Per the germline V gene, CDR1 is PRHDT and CDR2 is FYEKMQ (reference sequence). This CDR3 has 16 amino acids. V was clipped by 5 bases and J by 0 bases, with 15 bases between them.

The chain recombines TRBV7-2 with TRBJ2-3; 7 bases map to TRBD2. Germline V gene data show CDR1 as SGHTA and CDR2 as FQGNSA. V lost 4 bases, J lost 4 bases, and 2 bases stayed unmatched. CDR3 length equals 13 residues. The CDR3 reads CASSWGGADTQYF. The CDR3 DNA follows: TGTGCCAGCAGCTGGGGGGGGGCAGATACGCAGTATTTT.

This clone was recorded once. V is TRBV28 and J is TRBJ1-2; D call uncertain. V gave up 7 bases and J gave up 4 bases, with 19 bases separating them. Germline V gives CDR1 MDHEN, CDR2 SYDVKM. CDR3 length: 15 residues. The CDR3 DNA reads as TGTGCCAGCACCCCCACGGTACGTGGGAGCTATGGCTACACCTTC. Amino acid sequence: CASTPTVRGSYGYTF.

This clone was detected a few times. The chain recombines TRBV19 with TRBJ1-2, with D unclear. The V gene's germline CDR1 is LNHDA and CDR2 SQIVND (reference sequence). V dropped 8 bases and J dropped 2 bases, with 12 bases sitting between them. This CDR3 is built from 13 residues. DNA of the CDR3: TGTGCCAGTGTCTCGAACATCAACTATGGCTACACCTTC. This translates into CASVSNINYGYTF. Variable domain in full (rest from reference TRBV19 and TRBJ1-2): DGGITQSPKYLFRKEGQNVTLSCEQNLNHDAMYWYRQDPGQGLRLIYYSQIVNDFQKGDIAEGYSVSREKKESFPLTVTSAQKNPTAFYLCASVSNINYGYTFGSGTRLTVV.

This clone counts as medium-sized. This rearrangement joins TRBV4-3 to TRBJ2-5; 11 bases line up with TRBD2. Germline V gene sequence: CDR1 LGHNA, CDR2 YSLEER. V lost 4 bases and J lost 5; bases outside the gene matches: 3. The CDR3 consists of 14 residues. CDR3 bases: TGCGCCAGCAGCCGAGGACTAGCGGGTGAGACCCAGTACTTC. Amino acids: CASSRGLAGETQYF.

The CDR3 bases are TGTGCCAGAAGCCCAGCCGGGCGGGGAAACTATGGCTACACCTTC. Translating gives CARSPAGRGNYGYTF. This chain joins TRBV7-5 and TRBJ1-2. TRBV7-5 is described as a pseudogene. There are 15 residues in the CDR3.

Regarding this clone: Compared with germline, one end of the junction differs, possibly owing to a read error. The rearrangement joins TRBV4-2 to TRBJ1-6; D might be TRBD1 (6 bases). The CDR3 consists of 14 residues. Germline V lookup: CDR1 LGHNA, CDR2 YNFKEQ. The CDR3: CASSEEIRGSPLHF. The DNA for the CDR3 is TGTGCCAGCAGCGAAGAGATCAGGGGATCACCCCTCCACTTT.

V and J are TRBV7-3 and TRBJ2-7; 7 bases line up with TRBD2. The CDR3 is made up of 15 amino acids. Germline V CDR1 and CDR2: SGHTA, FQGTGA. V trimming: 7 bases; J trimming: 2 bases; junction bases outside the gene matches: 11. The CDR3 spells CASNPLGGTPYEQYV. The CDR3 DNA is TGTGCCAGCAACCCCCTCGGGGGGACGCCCTACGAGCAGTACGTC.

The CDR3 DNA follows: TGTGCCAGCAGCTTAGTTACGGGCTATGGCTACACCTTC. Encoded protein: CASSLVTGYGYTF. This chain links TRBV7-8 with TRBJ1-2; no firm D call. The CDR3 contains 13 residues. V dropped 1 base and J dropped 4 bases, with 7 bases sitting between them. Germline V lookup: CDR1 SGHVS, CDR2 FQNEAQ. Using reference TRBV7-8 and TRBJ1-2 for the parts outside the CDR3, the full variable domain is GAGVSQSPRYKVAKRGQDVALRCDPISGHVSLFWYQQALGQGPEFLTYFQNEAQLDKSGLPSDRFFAERPEGSVSTLKIQRTQQEDSAVYLCASSLVTGYGYTFGSGTRLTVV.

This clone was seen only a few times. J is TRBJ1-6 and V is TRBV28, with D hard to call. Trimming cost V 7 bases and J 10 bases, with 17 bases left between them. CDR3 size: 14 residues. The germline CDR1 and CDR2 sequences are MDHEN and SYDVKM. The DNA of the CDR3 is TGTGCCAGCATGATGGCCCAATTAGCCTCACCCCTCCACTTT. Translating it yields CASMMAQLASPLHF. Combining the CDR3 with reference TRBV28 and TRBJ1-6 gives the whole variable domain DVKVTQSSRYLVKRTGEKVFLECVQDMDHENMFWYRQDPGLGLRLIYFSYDVKMKEKGDIPEGYSVSREKKERFSLILESASTNQTSMYLCASMMAQLASPLHFGNGTRLTVT.

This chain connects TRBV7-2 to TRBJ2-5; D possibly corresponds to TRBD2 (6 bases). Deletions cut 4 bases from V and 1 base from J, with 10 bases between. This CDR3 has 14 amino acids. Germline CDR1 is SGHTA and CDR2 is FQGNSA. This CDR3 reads CASSSGGPQETQYF. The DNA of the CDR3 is TGTGCCAGCAGCTCCGGGGGACCCCAAGAGACCCAGTACTTC.

The CDR3 loop is CASSPMEASMNTEAFF. The CDR3 region has the DNA TGTGCCAGCTCACCAATGGAGGCGTCCATGAACACTGAAGCTTTCTTT. The V gene is TRBV18, the J gene TRBJ1-1; D unresolved. Germline-derived CDR1 and CDR2 are KGHSH and LQKENI. This CDR3 is built from 16 residues. V lost 2 bases and J 0 bases, leaving 13 bases between the germline ends.

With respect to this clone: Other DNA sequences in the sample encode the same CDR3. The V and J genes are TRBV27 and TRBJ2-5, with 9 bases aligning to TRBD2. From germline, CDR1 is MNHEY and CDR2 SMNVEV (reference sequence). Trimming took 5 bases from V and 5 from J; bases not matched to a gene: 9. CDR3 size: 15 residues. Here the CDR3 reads CASSLSGGQQETQYF. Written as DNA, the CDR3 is TGTGCCAGCAGTCTTAGCGGGGGCCAACAGGAGACCCAGTACTTC.

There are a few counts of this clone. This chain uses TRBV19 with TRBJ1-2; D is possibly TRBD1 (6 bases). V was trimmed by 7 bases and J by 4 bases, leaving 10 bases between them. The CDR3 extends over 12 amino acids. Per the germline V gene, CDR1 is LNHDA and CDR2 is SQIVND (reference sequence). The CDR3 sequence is CASTGGAYGYTF. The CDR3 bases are TGTGCCAGTACTGGGGGCGCCTATGGCTACACCTTC.

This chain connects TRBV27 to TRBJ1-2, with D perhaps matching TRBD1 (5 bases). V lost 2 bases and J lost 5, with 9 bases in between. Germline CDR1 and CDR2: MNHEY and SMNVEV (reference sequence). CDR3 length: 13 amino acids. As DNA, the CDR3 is TGTGCCAGCAGTTTAGGGCGGGGGTATGGCTACACCTTC. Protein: CASSLGRGYGYTF.

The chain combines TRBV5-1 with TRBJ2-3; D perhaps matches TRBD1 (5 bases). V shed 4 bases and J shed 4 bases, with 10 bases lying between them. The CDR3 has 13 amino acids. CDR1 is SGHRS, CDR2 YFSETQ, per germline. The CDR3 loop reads CASSPQGPDTQYF. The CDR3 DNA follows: TGCGCCAGCAGCCCCCAGGGCCCAGATACGCAGTATTTT.

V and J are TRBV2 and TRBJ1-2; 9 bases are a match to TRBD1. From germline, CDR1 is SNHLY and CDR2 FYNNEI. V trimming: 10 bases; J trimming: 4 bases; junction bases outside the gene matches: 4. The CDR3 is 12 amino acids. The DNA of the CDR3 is TGTGCCATACAGGGGGCCAGCTATGGCTACACCTTC. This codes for CAIQGASYGYTF. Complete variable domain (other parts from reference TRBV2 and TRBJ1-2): EPEVTQTPSHQVTQMGQEVILRCVPISNHLYFYWYRQILGQKVEFLVSFYNNEISEKSEIFDDQFSVERPDGSNFTLKIRSTKLEDSAMYFCAIQGASYGYTFGSGTRLTVV.

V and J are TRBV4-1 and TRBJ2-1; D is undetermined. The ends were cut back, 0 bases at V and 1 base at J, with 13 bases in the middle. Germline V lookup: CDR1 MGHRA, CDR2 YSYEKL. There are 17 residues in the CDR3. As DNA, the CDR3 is TGCGCCAGCAGCCAAGATGGGCAGTTCTTATCCTACAATGAGCAGTTCTTC. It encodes CASSQDGQFLSYNEQFF.

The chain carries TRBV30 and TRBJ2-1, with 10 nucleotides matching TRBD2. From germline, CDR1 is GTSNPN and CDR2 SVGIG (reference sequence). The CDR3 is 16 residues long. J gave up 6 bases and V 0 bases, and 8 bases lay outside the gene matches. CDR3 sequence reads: CAWSVLAGPRRNEQFF. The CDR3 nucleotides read TGTGCCTGGAGTGTACTAGCGGGGCCCCGGCGCAATGAGCAGTTCTTC.

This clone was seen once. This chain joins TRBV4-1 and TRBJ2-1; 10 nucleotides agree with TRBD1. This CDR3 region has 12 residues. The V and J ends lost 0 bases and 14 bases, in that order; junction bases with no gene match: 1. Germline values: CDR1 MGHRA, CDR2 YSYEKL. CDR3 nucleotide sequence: TGCGCCAGCAGCCAAGAAGGGACAGGGGAGTTCTTC. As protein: CASSQEGTGEFF.

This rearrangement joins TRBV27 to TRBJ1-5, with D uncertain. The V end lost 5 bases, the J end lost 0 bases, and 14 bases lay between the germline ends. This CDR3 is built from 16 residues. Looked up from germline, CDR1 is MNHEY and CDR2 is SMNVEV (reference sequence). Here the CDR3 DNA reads TGTGCCAGCAGTCGGGATTATGACCATAGCAATCAGCCCCAGCATTTT. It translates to CASSRDYDHSNQPQHF.

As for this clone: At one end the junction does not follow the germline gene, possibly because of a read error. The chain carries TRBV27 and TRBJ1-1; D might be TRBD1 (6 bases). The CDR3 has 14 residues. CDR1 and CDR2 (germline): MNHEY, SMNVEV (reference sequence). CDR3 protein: CASSLEGRGSFIIF. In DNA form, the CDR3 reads TGTGCCAGCAGTCTTGAGGGGAGGGGGTCCTTTATTATCTTT.

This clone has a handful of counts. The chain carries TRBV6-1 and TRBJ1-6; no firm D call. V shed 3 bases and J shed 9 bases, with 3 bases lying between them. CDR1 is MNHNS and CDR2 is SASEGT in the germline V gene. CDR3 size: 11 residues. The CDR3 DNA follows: TGTGCCAGCAGTGACGGTTCACCCCTCCACTTT. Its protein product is CASSDGSPLHF.

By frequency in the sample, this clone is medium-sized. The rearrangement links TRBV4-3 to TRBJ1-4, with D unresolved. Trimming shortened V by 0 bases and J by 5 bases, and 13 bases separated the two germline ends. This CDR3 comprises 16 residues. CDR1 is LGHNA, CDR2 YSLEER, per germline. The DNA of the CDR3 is TGCGCCAGCAGCCAAGAGGCTTCGTCACAGAATGAAAAACTGTTTTTT. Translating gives CASSQEASSQNEKLFF.